This TCR beta chain was recorded in a study of shared clonotypes between healthy human individuals. The germline gives CDR1 MNHEY, CDR2 SMNVEV (reference sequence). The CDR3 has 16 amino acids. The V gene lost 4 bases and the J gene lost 2 bases, with 12 bases spanning the gap. Of note for this clone: The antigen is not known.

In the source study's methods: Filtering of immunoSEQ junctional sequences could not match full-length read filtering. The data were produced by immunoSEQ multiplex PCR, yet TCRdb's version contains in-frame clones alone and is incomplete. V and J calls and clone size are those listed in that table; D and trimming were worked out from the DNA. This sample has roughly 590,000 clones, with 95% to 96% found just once. CD45RO-negative, CCR7-positively selected cells formed the naive CD8 fraction, excluding terminally differentiated effector memory CD45RA+ cells. Points from the study as a whole: Among donors, clonotype sharing was expected to be affected by sequencing depth.

J is TRBJ2-6 and V is TRBV27, with D possibly TRBD1 on 6 matching bases. The source is a woman in her 30s in good health. The specimen was naive CD8+ T cells sorted from blood. CDR3 sequence: CASSSGPGAGANVLTF. CDR3 sequence (DNA): TGTGCCAGCAGTTCTGGGCCAGGGGCTGGGGCCAACGTCCTGACTTTC.